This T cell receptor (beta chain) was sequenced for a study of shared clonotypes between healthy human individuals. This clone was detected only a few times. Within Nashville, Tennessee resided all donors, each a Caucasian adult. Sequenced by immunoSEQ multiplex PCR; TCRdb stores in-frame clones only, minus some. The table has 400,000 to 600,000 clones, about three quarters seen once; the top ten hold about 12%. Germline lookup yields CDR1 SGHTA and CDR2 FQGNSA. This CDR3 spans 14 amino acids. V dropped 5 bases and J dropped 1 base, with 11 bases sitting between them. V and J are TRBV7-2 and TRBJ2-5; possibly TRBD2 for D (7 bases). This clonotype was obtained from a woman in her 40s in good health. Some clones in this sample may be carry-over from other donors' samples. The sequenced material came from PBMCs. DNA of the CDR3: TGTGCCAGCAGCATAAGGGGGGGCCAAGAGACCCAGTACTTC. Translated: CASSIRGGQETQYF.